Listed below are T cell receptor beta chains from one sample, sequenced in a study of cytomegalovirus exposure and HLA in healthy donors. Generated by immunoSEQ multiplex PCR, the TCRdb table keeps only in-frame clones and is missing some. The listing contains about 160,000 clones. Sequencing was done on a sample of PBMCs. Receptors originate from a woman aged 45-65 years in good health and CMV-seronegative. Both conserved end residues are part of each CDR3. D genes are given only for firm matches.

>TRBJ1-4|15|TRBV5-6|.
CASSETGSVNEKLFF
TGTGCCAGCAGCGAAACAGGGTCGGTTAATGAAAAACTGTTTTTT
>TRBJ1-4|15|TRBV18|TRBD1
CASSPSTGGNEKLFF
TGTGCCAGCTCACCGTCGACAGGGGGGAATGAAAAACTGTTTTTT
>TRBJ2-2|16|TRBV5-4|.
CASSFSGLANTGELFF
TGTGCCAGCAGCTTTTCTGGCTTGGCCAACACCGGGGAGCTGTTTTTT
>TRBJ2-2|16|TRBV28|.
CASSPTTGMVTGELFF
TGTGCCAGCAGTCCCACAACAGGGATGGTCACCGGGGAGCTGTTTTTT
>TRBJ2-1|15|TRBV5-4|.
CASSLYGGFLYEQFF
TGTGCCAGCAGCTTGTACGGGGGTTTTTTATATGAGCAGTTCTTC
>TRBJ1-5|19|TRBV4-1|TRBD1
CASSLAGTGAVYSNQPQHF
TGCGCCAGCAGCTTAGCCGGGACAGGGGCCGTTTATAGCAATCAGCCCCAGCATTTT
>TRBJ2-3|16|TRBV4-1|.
CASSQQPGVSTDTQYF
TGCGCCAGCAGCCAACAACCGGGGGTCTCCACAGATACGCAGTATTTT
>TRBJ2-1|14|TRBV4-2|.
CASSQGFRDNEQFF
TGTGCCAGCAGCCAAGGGTTCAGGGACAATGAGCAGTTCTTC
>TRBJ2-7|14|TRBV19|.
CASNSDTDSYEQYF
TGTGCCAGTAACTCCGACACGGACTCCTACGAGCAGTACTTC
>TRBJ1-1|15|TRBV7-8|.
CASSPLGIENTEAFF
TGTGCCAGCAGCCCTCTCGGGATAGAGAACACTGAAGCTTTCTTT
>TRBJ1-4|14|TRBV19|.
CASSLGRRGEKLFF
TGTGCCAGTAGTCTCGGACGGCGGGGAGAAAAACTGTTTTTT
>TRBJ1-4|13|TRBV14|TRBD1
CASAGGLNEKLFF
TGTGCCAGCGCAGGGGGTCTTAATGAAAAACTGTTTTTT
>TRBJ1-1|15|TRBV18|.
CASSLEGVMNTEAFF
TGTGCCAGCTCCCTTGAGGGGGTCATGAACACTGAAGCTTTCTTT
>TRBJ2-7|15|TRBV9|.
CASSVAGDRTYEQYF
TGTGCCAGCAGCGTAGCAGGAGACAGAACCTACGAGCAGTACTTC
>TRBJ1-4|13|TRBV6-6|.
CASTGNLNEKLFF
TGTGCCAGCACTGGCAACCTTAATGAAAAACTGTTTTTT
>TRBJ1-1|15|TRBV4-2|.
CASSQDSHSGLEAFF
TGTGCCAGCAGCCAAGATTCACATTCGGGGTTGGAAGCTTTCTTT
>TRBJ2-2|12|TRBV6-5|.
CATNDPGGELFF
TGTGCCACGAATGACCCGGGCGGGGAGCTGTTTTTT
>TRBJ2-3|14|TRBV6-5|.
CASSYSITRDTQYF
TGTGCCAGCAGTTACTCGATAACCCGGGATACGCAGTATTTT
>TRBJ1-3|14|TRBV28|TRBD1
CASSLSGTGRTPTF
TGTGCCAGCAGTTTATCGGGGACAGGGCGAACTCCGACTTTT
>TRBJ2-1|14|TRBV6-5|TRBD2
CASKLANAYNEQFF
TGTGCCAGCAAACTAGCGAACGCCTACAATGAGCAGTTCTTC
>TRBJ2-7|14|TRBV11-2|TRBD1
CASSLSTGAYEQYF
TGTGCCAGCAGCTTATCGACAGGGGCCTACGAGCAGTACTTC
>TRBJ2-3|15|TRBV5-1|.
CASSLVGSGMDTQYF
TGCGCCAGCAGCTTGGTTGGCTCAGGGATGGATACGCAGTATTTT